Below are 19 T cell receptor beta chains sequenced from a single sample in a study of neoadjuvant nivolumab and ipilimumab in lung cancer. Method: immunoSEQ multiplex PCR; TCRdb's copy keeps in-frame clones and lacks some. This sample has some 8,000 clones, with around 79% found just once. The sample in question was adjacent normal lung tissue, obtained after neoadjuvant nivolumab, alone or with ipilimumab, at or shortly before surgery. The source is an adult with non-small cell lung cancer.

V and J are TRBV7-2 and TRBJ2-3; D perhaps matches TRBD2 (6 bases). V lost 3 bases, J lost 4 bases, and 20 bases lay in between. In germline, CDR1 is SGHTA, CDR2 FQGNSA. This CDR3 is 17 amino acids long. CDR3 bases: TGTGCCAGCAGCTTCCTCGGAGGGTCAAGTGGTGCAGATACGCAGTATTTT. Translating it yields CASSFLGGSSGADTQYF.

The rearrangement links TRBV5-5 to TRBJ1-4; D uncertain. CDR3 length: 15 amino acids. Trimming cost V 0 bases and J 8 bases, with 14 bases left between them. Germline V gene lookup returns CDR1 SGHKS and CDR2 YYEKEE (reference sequence). The CDR3 protein is CASSLAIDLYEKLFF. The CDR3 region has the DNA TGTGCCAGCAGCTTGGCCATAGATCTGTACGAAAAACTGTTTTTT.

This clone has just one count. The chain uses TRBV10-3 and TRBJ2-1; D ambiguous. This CDR3 is built from 12 residues. CDR1 is ENHRY and CDR2 is SYGVKD in the germline V gene. V lost 0 bases and J 6 bases, leaving 3 bases between the germline ends. This CDR3 is CAISESGNEQFF. DNA for the CDR3: TGTGCCATCAGTGAGTCGGGCAATGAGCAGTTCTTC.

The chain carries TRBV7-9 and TRBJ1-1; weak D call: TRBD1 (6 bases). CDR1 and CDR2 (germline): SEHNR, FQNEAQ (reference sequence). The length of the CDR3 is 15 residues. Trimming removed 1 base from V and 2 bases from J, with 11 bases in between. CDR3 amino acids: CASSLGRGLNTEAFF. DNA of the CDR3: TGTGCCAGCAGCTTAGGCCGGGGGCTTAACACTGAAGCTTTCTTT.

The V gene is TRBV27, the J gene TRBJ1-5, with D possibly TRBD1 on 5 matching bases. The CDR3 totals 14 residues. V dropped 5 bases and J dropped 6 bases, with 14 bases sitting between them. Looked up from germline, CDR1 is MNHEY and CDR2 is SMNVEV (reference sequence). CDR3 bases: TGTGCCAGCAGTCAAATAGGGGTATCTCAGCCCCAGCATTTT. Protein: CASSQIGVSQPQHF.

The CDR3 DNA is TGTGCCTGGAGCAAACAGGTGACCTCGTATGGCTACACCTTC. Residues: CAWSKQVTSYGYTF. The V call is TRBV30, the J call TRBJ1-2, with D tentatively TRBD1 (5 bases). This CDR3 has 14 amino acids. Trimming took 3 bases from V and 5 from J, leaving 16 bases between them. Looked up from germline, CDR1 is GTSNPN and CDR2 is SVGIG (reference sequence).

The V and J genes are TRBV19 and TRBJ1-2, with D unclear. The CDR3 runs to 11 residues. In germline, CDR1 is LNHDA, CDR2 SQIVND (reference sequence). V lost 9 bases and J 6 bases, leaving 11 bases between the germline ends. This CDR3 reads CASGPGHGYTF. CDR3 nucleotide sequence: TGTGCCAGCGGACCGGGCCATGGCTACACCTTC.

This clone has more than one count but fewer than ten. J is TRBJ1-2 and V is TRBV19; the D gene is possibly TRBD1 (6 bases). CDR3 length equals 16 residues. V was pared by 7 bases and J by 4 bases, with 22 bases between. Per germline, CDR1 LNHDA and CDR2 SQIVND (reference sequence). Here the CDR3 reads CASTNALGQFGYGYTF. The CDR3 DNA sequence: TGTGCCAGTACCAACGCACTAGGACAGTTCGGCTATGGCTACACCTTC.

This chain uses TRBV25-1 with TRBJ1-2, with 11 bases aligning to TRBD1. J was trimmed by 8 bases and V by 6 bases; bases with no gene match: 11. Germline CDR1 MGHDK, CDR2 SYGVNS. The CDR3 spans 15 residues. The CDR3: CASSQAGTGGNGYTF. The CDR3 nucleotides read TGTGCCAGCAGCCAGGCGGGGACAGGGGGAAACGGCTACACCTTC.

This rearrangement joins TRBV2 to TRBJ1-5; a possible D gene is TRBD1 (5 bases). Germline CDR1 SNHLY, CDR2 FYNNEI. This CDR3 is built from 16 residues. Trimming stripped 7 bases from V and 1 base from J, with 17 bases between. CDR3 nucleotides: TGTGCCAGCACCTTCGGCGGGGGACTGAGCAATCAGCCCCAGCATTTT. This codes for CASTFGGGLSNQPQHF.

The chain recombines TRBV12-5 with TRBJ1-6, with D possibly being TRBD1 (5 bases). V gave up 6 bases and J gave up 7 bases, with 22 bases separating them. From germline, CDR1 is LGHNT and CDR2 FRNRAP. The CDR3 has 17 residues. The chain's CDR3 is CASGSMEGFEMNSPLHF. CDR3 coding DNA: TGTGCTAGTGGCTCTATGGAGGGGTTTGAGATGAATTCACCCCTCCACTTT.

This clone is categorized as medium-sized. The chain links TRBV5-1 to TRBJ2-5; a possible D gene is TRBD1 (6 bases). The V end lost 0 bases, the J end lost 3 bases, and 12 bases lay between the germline ends. The CDR3 contains 15 residues. Germline CDR1 and CDR2: SGHRS and YFSETQ. CDR3 nucleotides: TGCGCCAGCAGCTTGGGGCAGGGGTCCAAAGAGACCCAGTACTTC. It translates to CASSLGQGSKETQYF.

V and J are TRBV6-1 and TRBJ2-7, with a tentative D call TRBD1 (6 bases). CDR1 is MNHNS and CDR2 is SASEGT in the germline V gene. Trimming cost V 4 bases and J 3 bases, with 13 bases left between them. The CDR3 sequence is 14 residues long. CDR3 in DNA: TGTGCCAGCAGTGTACAGGGAAAGGGCTACGAGCAGTACTTC. This codes for CASSVQGKGYEQYF.

This chain uses TRBV18 with TRBJ2-3; TRBD1 matches 8 bases. V was clipped by 1 base and J by 1 base; unmatched bases: 4. This CDR3 spans 16 amino acids. Germline CDR1 KGHSH, CDR2 LQKENI. The CDR3: CASSPLIQGGTDTQYF. The CDR3 bases are TGTGCCAGCTCACCACTGATACAGGGGGGCACAGATACGCAGTATTTT.

The chain uses TRBV5-6 and TRBJ1-1; D is uncertain. The CDR3 sequence is 12 residues long. Germline assignment: CDR1 SGHDT and CDR2 YYEEEE. The ends were cut back, 4 bases at V and 6 bases at J, with 10 bases in the middle. CDR3 sequence reads: CASSLRRAEAFF. The DNA of the CDR3 is TGTGCCAGCAGCCTCCGGCGGGCTGAAGCTTTCTTT.

The chain uses TRBV7-9 and TRBJ2-5; maybe TRBD1 (5 bases). Germline lookup yields CDR1 SEHNR and CDR2 FQNEAQ (reference sequence). This CDR3 is built from 15 residues. Trimming removed 1 base at V and 4 bases at J, with 13 bases between. In DNA, the CDR3 is TGTGCCAGCAGCTTAGTCCCCAGGGTGGGAGAGACCCAGTACTTC. Translated, it gives CASSLVPRVGETQYF.

This clone appeared once. The CDR3 region has the DNA TGTGCCAGCAGCCTACAGGGGGCCGGGGCCAGAACTGAAGCTTTCTTT. It yields the protein CASSLQGAGARTEAFF. This sequence joins TRBV14 and TRBJ1-1, with 9 bases identical to TRBD1. The germline CDR1 and CDR2 sequences are SGHDN and FVKESK. The junction had 11 bases not matched to a gene; V was cut back by 4 bases and J by 5 bases. There are 16 residues in the CDR3.

The chain recombines TRBV27 with TRBJ2-7, with unresolved D. CDR3 length: 12 amino acids. The ends were cut back, 5 bases at V and 5 bases at J, with 10 bases in the middle. CDR1 and CDR2 from the germline V gene are MNHEY and SMNVEV (reference sequence). The CDR3 is CASSPHPHEQYF. In DNA, the CDR3 is TGTGCCAGCAGTCCCCACCCGCACGAGCAGTACTTC.

The chain has TRBV14 and TRBJ1-6; TRBD1 might be the D (6 bases). The CDR3 has 16 residues. Trimming removed 0 bases from V and 9 bases from J, with 15 bases in between. The germline V gene has CDR1 SGHDN and CDR2 FVKESK. CDR3 DNA sequence: TGTGCCAGCAGCCAAGATTCGGGGGCGCGGGGTTCACCCCTCCACTTT. Translated, it gives CASSQDSGARGSPLHF.